The rows below give T cell receptor beta chains drawn from one sample of a study of cytomegalovirus exposure and HLA in healthy donors. Data came from immunoSEQ multiplex PCR; TCRdb stores just in-frame clones and leaves some out. This sample has roughly 150,000 clones, with 85% found just once. The specimen sequenced was PBMCs. These receptors were collected from a boy aged 2-9 years in good health and CMV-seronegative. The CDR3 runs from the conserved cysteine through the conserved F or W. The order of the fields is V gene, J gene, D gene, clone size, CDR3 DNA, CDR3 protein. D genes are given only for firm matches. Size is stated for part of the rows, as once, few or many counts, or as a class when the clone is expanded.

>TRBV18|TRBJ2-5|TRBD1|.
TGTGCCAGCTCAACGGGACAGGTTGGGGAGACCCAGTACTTC
CASSTGQVGETQYF
>TRBV2|TRBJ1-2|.|.
TGTGCCAGCAGTGCGGTTTGGACAGCTAACTATGGCTACACCTTC
CASSAVWTANYGYTF
>TRBV7-8|TRBJ1-2|.|.
TGTGCCAGCAGCTACCCGGGGAACTATGGCTACACCTTC
CASSYPGNYGYTF
>TRBV10-2|TRBJ1-4|.|.
TGCGCCAGCAGTGATATACTTACCGGAGAAGGTGATGAAAAACTGTTTTTT
CASSDILTGEGDEKLFF
>TRBV6-6|TRBJ2-7|.|few
TGTGCCAGCAGTTACTCCGGGGGGCGTTCCTACGAGCAGTACTTC
CASSYSGGRSYEQYF
>TRBV29-1|TRBJ2-1|TRBD2|.
TGCAGCGTTGGAGGGGGGACTAGCGCGTACAATGAGCAGTTCTTC
CSVGGGTSAYNEQFF
>TRBV6-6|TRBJ1-3|TRBD1|.
TGTGCCAGCAGAACAACAGGGGACGGTGGAAACACCATATATTTT
CASRTTGDGGNTIYF
>TRBV29-1|TRBJ2-1|TRBD2|.
TGCAGCGTTGGCGGGACTAGCCGGACCAGCTCCTACAATGAGCAGTTCTTC
CSVGGTSRTSSYNEQFF
>TRBV6-6|TRBJ1-2|.|once
TGTGCCAGCACCTCCTTTTCGCTCGCGGAGGGTGGCTACACCTTC
CASTSFSLAEGGYTF
>TRBV5-1|TRBJ2-1|TRBD2|.
TGCGCCAGCAGCTTGGTGGGGGGGGACAATGAGCAGTTCTTC
CASSLVGGDNEQFF
>TRBV6-4|TRBJ2-3|TRBD2|.
TGTGCCAGCAGTGACGCGGGGGGGCCAGATACGCAGTATTTT
CASSDAGGPDTQYF
>TRBV7-2|TRBJ1-1|TRBD1|.
TGTGCCAGCAGCTTAGCAGACAGGGCGGGCACTGAAGCTTTCTTT
CASSLADRAGTEAFF
>TRBV7-3|TRBJ2-7|.|.
TGTGCCAGCAGCTTGACCCCACCTGGGCTAGCGACCTACGAGCAGTACTTC
CASSLTPPGLATYEQYF
>TRBV9|TRBJ1-1|.|few
TGTGCCAGCAGGGAAAGGACAGCTAACACTGAAGCTTTCTTT
CASRERTANTEAFF
>TRBV5-1|TRBJ1-2|.|.
TGCGCCAGCAGCTCCGGACAGTATGGCTACACCTTC
CASSSGQYGYTF
>TRBV4-1|TRBJ2-2|.|.
TGCGCCAGCAGCCCGACAGGAGACGGGGAGCTGTTTTTT
CASSPTGDGELFF
>TRBV6-1|TRBJ2-3|.|.
TGTGCCAGCAGCCCGAGGGCAGATACGCAGTATTTT
CASSPRADTQYF
>TRBV7-9|TRBJ2-3|.|.
TGTGCCAGCAGCTTCGGGACTTTTAGCACAGATACGCAGTATTTT
CASSFGTFSTDTQYF
>TRBV2|TRBJ2-5|TRBD2|.
TGTGCCAGCAGTGGGGGCGGGGGGGAGACCCAGTACTTC
CASSGGGGETQYF
>TRBV27|TRBJ2-5|.|.
TGTGCCAGCAGTTTGTACAGGGACGAGACCCAGTACTTC
CASSLYRDETQYF
>TRBV19|TRBJ2-7|TRBD2|.
TGTGCCAGTAGTATCTCTAGCGGGAGCCCCGAGCAGTACTTC
CASSISSGSPEQYF
>TRBV6-1|TRBJ1-2|.|.
TGTGCCAGCAGTGAACCCGGGGGGTACTATGGCTACACCTTC
CASSEPGGYYGYTF
>TRBV7-3|TRBJ2-2|.|few
TGTGCCAGCAGCCCGGGACTCACGAACACCGGGGAGCTGTTTTTT
CASSPGLTNTGELFF
>TRBV29-1|TRBJ2-1|.|.
TGCAGCGTTGGAGCGGGTCTAGCCTACAATGAGCAGTTCTTC
CSVGAGLAYNEQFF
>TRBV25-1|TRBJ2-7|TRBD1|once
TGTGCCAGCAGTGAATACGCCCGACAGGGGCCTGGGGACTACGAGCAGTACTTC
CASSEYARQGPGDYEQYF
>TRBV28|TRBJ1-2|TRBD1|once
TGTGCCAGCAGGCCACAGGGGTCTAACTATGGCTACACCTTC
CASRPQGSNYGYTF
>TRBV28|TRBJ1-1|TRBD1|few
TGTGCCAGCAGTCCTTTAGACAGGGACACTGAAGCTTTCTTT
CASSPLDRDTEAFF
>TRBV7-8|TRBJ2-7|TRBD2|.
TGTGCCAGCGCGCGGGGGTCCTACGAGCAGTACTTC
CASARGSYEQYF
>TRBV19|TRBJ2-7|TRBD1|once
TGTGCCAGTGCCCCGGGACAGCACGGGGACGAGCAGTACTTC
CASAPGQHGDEQYF
>TRBV11-3|TRBJ2-1|.|once
TGTGCCAGCAGCTCCGAGGGGGTCTCTGAGCAGTTCTTC
CASSSEGVSEQFF
>TRBV7-9|TRBJ1-1|.|.
TGTGCCAGCCCTGAGACTTTCTTT
CASPETFF
>TRBV6-5|TRBJ2-1|TRBD2|.
TGTGCCAGCAGTTACCTAGCGGGAGGTGTCCACAATGAGCAGTTCTTC
CASSYLAGGVHNEQFF
>TRBV4-1|TRBJ2-1|.|.
TGCGCCAGCAGCCAAGCTGGGGCCCCCTACAATGAGCAGTTCTTC
CASSQAGAPYNEQFF
>TRBV5-6|TRBJ1-5|.|.
TGTGCCAGCAGCTTGGGGCAGGGTTATCAGCCCCAGCATTTT
CASSLGQGYQPQHF
>TRBV20-1|TRBJ2-1|.|.
TGCAGTGCCGGGAGTGATGAGCAGTTCTTC
CSAGSDEQFF
>TRBV5-1|TRBJ2-3|TRBD2|.
TGCGCCAGCAGCTTGTTAGCGGGGGGGAGCACAGATACGCAGTATTTT
CASSLLAGGSTDTQYF
>TRBV14|TRBJ2-1|TRBD2|.
TGTGCCAGCAGCCGTACTAGCGGCCACTACAATGAGCAGTTCTTC
CASSRTSGHYNEQFF
>TRBV28|TRBJ2-1|TRBD2|.
TGTGCCAGCAGTCCAATAGCGGGAGATTTGGACAATGAGCAGTTCTTC
CASSPIAGDLDNEQFF
>TRBV29-1|TRBJ2-5|TRBD2|.
TGCAGCGTTGACGGGTGGGAGGGAGAGACCCAGTACTTC
CSVDGWEGETQYF
>TRBV7-4|TRBJ1-5|TRBD1|.
TGTGCCAGCAGCCCCCGGGACAGGGGCCGGGGCAATCAGCCCCAGCATTTT
CASSPRDRGRGNQPQHF
>TRBV19|TRBJ2-1|.|.
TGTGCCAGTAGAGGTGGGACTTATCCCTACAATGAGCAGTTCTTC
CASRGGTYPYNEQFF
>TRBV25-1|TRBJ2-3|TRBD2|.
TGTGCCAGCAGTGAGCGCTTCGCGGGGAGGGACCGCACAGATACGCAGTATTTT
CASSERFAGRDRTDTQYF
>TRBV4-1|TRBJ2-3|TRBD2|.
TGCGCCAGCAGCCAAGATTTGGTGGTGCGGGCTAGCGGGGGAGGCACAGATACGCAGTATTTT
CASSQDLVVRASGGGTDTQYF
>TRBV2|TRBJ2-1|TRBD2|.
TGTGCCAGCAGTTATACTAGCGGGAGTTCCTACAATGAGCAGTTCTTC
CASSYTSGSSYNEQFF
>TRBV2|TRBJ2-2|TRBD1|.
TGTGCCAGCCGGACAGGGGCGGGCGGGGAGCTGTTTTTT
CASRTGAGGELFF
>TRBV6-1|TRBJ1-2|TRBD1|.
TGTGCCAGCAGAACAGGGGGCGTCTATGGCTACACCTTC
CASRTGGVYGYTF
>TRBV5-4|TRBJ1-2|.|.
TGTGCCAGCAGCTTGGCCGGAGGGGACTATGGCTACACCTTC
CASSLAGGDYGYTF
>TRBV7-2|TRBJ1-1|.|.
TGTGCCAGCAGCTTTGGTGGTAGCACTGAAGCTTTCTTT
CASSFGGSTEAFF
>TRBV6-1|TRBJ1-1|.|.
TGTGCCAGCAGTGAAGCTGGGCTTGAAGCTTTCTTT
CASSEAGLEAFF
>TRBV10-1|TRBJ2-3|TRBD1|.
TGCGCCAGCAGTGAGTACAGGACAGGGGCAGATACGCAGTATTTT
CASSEYRTGADTQYF